Here is one T cell receptor beta chain with its context. No cognate antigen has been identified for it. Per-base quality was not reported, and no clone a single base away is much larger than it. This entry comes from a study of blood T cell repertoires in COVID-19 (dated by TCRdb to the early 2020s). For the study in its entirety: Samples from collaborators originated in the United States, Italy and Spain and spanned both the acute and convalescent phases of COVID-19. The prospective study material was composed of cDNA or gDNA derived from T cells, B-cell-depleted T cells, or PBMCs. The dataset comprised deeply sampled blood TCRbeta repertoires from subjects exposed to, actively infected with, or recovered from COVID-19. The repertoires were released in a freely available public database intended as a resource for research on the immune response to SARS-CoV-2. Samples came from the ongoing ImmuneRACE study (first 160 participants) plus 1,254 subjects from 6 global collaborators. Nearly every sample came with metadata listing a de-identified subject ID, COVID-19 status, age in years and sex. HLA class I and class II types, where available, came from metadata supplied by the sample provider rather than from assay-based typing.

Overall study results and their limits: Clinical and demographic metadata were provided uncurated, with the amount varying by source and participant.

Collaborating institutions collected whole blood in K2EDTA tubes following their own protocols. Collaborator samples were shipped for TCRbeta analysis as frozen whole blood, isolated PBMCs, or DNA extracted from either sample type. The immunoSEQ Assay, a bias-controlled multiplex PCR, was used to amplify TCRbeta CDR3 regions from genomic DNA. The paper's data handling went like this. Within the assay, amplification of reference gene primers was used to estimate how many nucleated cells each sample contained. To quantify the absolute abundance of each unique TCRbeta CDR3 rearrangement, sequence reads were collapsed and filtered. For each sample, productive Simpson clonality was calculated as the square root of Simpson's diversity index across productive rearrangements. The immuneACCESS repertoire file appears here via TCRdb, limited to in-frame rearrangements. These files lack a portion of the clones; in checked studies, under half of the deficit traces to unresolved V genes, and the cause of the others is not known. V, J and clone size were drawn from that table, and D and trimming were deduced from the DNA. Recorded for this sample are 300,000 to 350,000 clones; roughly 90% of them occurred a single time. More than 2% of the sample comes from the top ten.

CDR3 length: 14 amino acids, cysteine to phenylalanine. Only CDR3 DNA remains: 42 bases, in frame from the first base. V is reduced by 6 bases and J by 0 bases, leaving a spacing of 12 bases between them. In the germline V gene (reference sequence), CDR1 corresponds to MNHNY and CDR2 to SVGAGI. The sample was peripheral blood. The V and J segments used are TRBV6-6 and TRBJ2-7; a weak D assignment points to TRBD1 (6 bases agree). This TCR was recovered from a man between 18 and 29 years old with active or convalescent COVID-19. CDR3 loop: CASRTGQISYEQYF. The DNA is as follows: TGTGCCAGCAGGACGGGACAAATCTCCTACGAGCAGTACTTC.